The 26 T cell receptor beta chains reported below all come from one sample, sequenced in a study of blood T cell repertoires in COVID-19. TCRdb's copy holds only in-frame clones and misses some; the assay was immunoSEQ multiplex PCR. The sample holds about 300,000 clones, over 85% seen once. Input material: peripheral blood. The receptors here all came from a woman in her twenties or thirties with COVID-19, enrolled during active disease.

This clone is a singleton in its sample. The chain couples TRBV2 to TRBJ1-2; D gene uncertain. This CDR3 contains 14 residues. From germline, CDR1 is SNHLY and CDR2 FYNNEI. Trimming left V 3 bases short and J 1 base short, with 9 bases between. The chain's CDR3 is CASSEPRINYGYTF. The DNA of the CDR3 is TGTGCCAGCAGTGAGCCCAGGATTAACTATGGCTACACCTTC.

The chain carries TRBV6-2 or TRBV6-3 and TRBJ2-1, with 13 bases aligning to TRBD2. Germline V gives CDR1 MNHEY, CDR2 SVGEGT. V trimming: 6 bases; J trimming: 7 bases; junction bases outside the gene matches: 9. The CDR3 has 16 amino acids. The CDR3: CASSQSLAGGLNEQFF. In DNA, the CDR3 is TGTGCCAGCAGCCAATCACTAGCGGGGGGGCTAAATGAGCAGTTCTTC.

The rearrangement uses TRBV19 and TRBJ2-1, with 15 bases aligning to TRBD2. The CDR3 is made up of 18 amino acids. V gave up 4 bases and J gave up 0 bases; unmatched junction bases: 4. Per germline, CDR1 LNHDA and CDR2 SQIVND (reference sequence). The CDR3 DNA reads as TGTGCCAGTAGTAAGGGACTAGCGGGGGGAAGCTCCTACAATGAGCAGTTCTTC. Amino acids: CASSKGLAGGSSYNEQFF.

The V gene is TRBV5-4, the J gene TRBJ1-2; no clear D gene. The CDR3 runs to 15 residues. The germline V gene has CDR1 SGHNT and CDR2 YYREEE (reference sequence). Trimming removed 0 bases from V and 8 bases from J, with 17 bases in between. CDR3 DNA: TGTGCCAGCAGCTTGGAGGGCGGGAGTCTATGGGGCTACACCTTC. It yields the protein CASSLEGGSLWGYTF.

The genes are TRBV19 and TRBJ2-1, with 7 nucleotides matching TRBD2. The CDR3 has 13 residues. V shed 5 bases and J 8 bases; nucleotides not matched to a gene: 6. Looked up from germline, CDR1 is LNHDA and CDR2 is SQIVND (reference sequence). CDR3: CASSRAGPDEQFF. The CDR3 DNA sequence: TGTGCCAGTAGTCGAGCGGGGCCGGATGAGCAGTTCTTC.

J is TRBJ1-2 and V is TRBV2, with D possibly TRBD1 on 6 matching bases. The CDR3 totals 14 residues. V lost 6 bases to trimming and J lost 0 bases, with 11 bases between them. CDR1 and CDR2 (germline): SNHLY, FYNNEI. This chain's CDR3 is CASSKWGPNYGYTF. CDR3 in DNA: TGTGCCAGCAGCAAATGGGGGCCTAACTATGGCTACACCTTC.

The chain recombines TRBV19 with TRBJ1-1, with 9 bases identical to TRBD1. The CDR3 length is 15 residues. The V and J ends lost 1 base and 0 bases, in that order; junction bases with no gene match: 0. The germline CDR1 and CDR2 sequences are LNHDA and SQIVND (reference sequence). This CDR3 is CASSIGTGVNTEAFF. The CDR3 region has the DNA TGTGCCAGTAGTATAGGGACAGGGGTGAACACTGAAGCTTTCTTT.

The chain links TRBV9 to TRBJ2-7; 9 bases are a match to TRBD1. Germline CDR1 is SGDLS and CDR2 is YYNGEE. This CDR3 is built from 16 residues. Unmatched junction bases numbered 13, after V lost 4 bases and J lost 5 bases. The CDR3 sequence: CASSPTGTGIMNEQYF. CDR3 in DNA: TGTGCCAGCAGCCCAACCGGGACAGGGATTATGAACGAGCAGTACTTC. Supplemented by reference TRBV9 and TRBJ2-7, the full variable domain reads DSGVTQTPKHLITATGQRVTLRCSPRSGDLSVYWYQQSLDQGLQFLIQYYNGEERAKGNILERFSAQQFPDLHSELNLSSLELGDSALYFCASSPTGTGIMNEQYFGPGTRLTVT.

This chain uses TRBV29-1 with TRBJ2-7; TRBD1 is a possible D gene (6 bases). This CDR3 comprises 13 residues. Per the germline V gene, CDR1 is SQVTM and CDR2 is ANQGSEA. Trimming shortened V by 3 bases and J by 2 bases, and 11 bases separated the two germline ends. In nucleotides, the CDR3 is TGCAGCGTTGAGCCCGGACAGCCCTACGAGCAGTACGTC. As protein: CSVEPGQPYEQYV.

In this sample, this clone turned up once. This CDR3 reads CATKREPTEAFF. CDR3 DNA: TGTGCCACCAAGCGGGAGCCCACTGAAGCTTTCTTT. J is TRBJ1-1 and V is TRBV6-5; D ambiguous. Germline V gene sequence: CDR1 MNHEY, CDR2 SVGAGI. The CDR3 has 12 residues. The V end was cut by 10 bases, the J end by 4 bases, with 13 bases between.

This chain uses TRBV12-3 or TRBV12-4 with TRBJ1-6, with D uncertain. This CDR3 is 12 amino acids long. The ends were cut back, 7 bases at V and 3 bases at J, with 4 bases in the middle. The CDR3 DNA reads TGTGCCAGCACTCTCTATAATTCACCCCTCCACTTT. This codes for CASTLYNSPLHF.

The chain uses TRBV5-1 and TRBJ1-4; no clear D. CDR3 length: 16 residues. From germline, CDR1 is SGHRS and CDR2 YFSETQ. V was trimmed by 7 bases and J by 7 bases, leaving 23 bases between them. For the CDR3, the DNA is TGCGCCAGCGGTTCATCAGGCCCCCTTCTGGGTGAAAAACTGTTTTTT. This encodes CASGSSGPLLGEKLFF.

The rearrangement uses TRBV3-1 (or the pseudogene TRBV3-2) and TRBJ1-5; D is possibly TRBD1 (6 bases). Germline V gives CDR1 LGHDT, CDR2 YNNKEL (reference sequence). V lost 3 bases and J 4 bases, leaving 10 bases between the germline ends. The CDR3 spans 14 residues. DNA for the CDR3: TGTGCCAGCAGCCACCGACAGGAAAATCAGCCCCAGCATTTT. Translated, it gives CASSHRQENQPQHF.

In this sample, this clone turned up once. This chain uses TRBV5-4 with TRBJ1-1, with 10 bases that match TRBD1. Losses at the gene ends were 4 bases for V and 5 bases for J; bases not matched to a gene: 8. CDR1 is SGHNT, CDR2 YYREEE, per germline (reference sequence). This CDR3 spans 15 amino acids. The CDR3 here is CASSQDRGQLTEAFF. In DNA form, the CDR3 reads TGTGCCAGCAGCCAAGACAGGGGGCAGTTGACTGAAGCTTTCTTT.

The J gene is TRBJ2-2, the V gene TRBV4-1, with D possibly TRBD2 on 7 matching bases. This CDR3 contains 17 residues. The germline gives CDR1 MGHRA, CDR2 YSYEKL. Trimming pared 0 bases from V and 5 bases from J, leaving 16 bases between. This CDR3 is CASSQEFRTRGTGELFF. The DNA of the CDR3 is TGCGCCAGCAGCCAAGAGTTTAGGACTAGGGGGACCGGGGAGCTGTTTTTT.

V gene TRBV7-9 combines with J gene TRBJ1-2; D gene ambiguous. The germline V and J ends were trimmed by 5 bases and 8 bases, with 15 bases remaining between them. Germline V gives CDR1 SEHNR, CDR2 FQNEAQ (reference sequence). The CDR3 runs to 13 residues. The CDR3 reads CASSSASARGYTF. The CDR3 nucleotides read TGTGCCAGCAGCAGCGCCTCTGCGCGCGGCTACACCTTC.

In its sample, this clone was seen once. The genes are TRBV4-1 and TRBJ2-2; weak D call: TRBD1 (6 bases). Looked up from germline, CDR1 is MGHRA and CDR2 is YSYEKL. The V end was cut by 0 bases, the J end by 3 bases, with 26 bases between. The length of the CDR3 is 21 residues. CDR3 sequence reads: CASSQDGVADRLSLDTGELFF. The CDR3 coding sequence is TGCGCCAGCAGCCAAGATGGGGTGGCTGACAGGTTATCTTTGGACACCGGGGAGCTGTTTTTT.

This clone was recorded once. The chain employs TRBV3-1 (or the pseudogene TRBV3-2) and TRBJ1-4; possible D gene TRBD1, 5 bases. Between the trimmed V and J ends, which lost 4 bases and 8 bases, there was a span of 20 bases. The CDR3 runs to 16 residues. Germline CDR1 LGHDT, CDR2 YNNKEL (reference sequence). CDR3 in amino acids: CASSPQTAGRAEKLFF. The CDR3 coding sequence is TGTGCCAGCAGCCCCCAAACCGCAGGGCGAGCCGAAAAACTGTTTTTT.

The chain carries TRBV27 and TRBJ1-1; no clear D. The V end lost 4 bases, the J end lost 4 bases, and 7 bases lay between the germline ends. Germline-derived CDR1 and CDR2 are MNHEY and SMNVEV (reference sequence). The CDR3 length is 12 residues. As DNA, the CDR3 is TGTGCCAGCAGTTCCCTCTTCACTGAAGCTTTCTTT. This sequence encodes CASSSLFTEAFF.

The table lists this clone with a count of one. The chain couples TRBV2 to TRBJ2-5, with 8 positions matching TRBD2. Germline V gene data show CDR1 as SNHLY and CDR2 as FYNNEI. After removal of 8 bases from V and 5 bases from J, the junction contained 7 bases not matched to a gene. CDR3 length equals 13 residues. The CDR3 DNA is TGTGCCAGCCTCACCGGGGGGGTGGAGACCCAGTACTTC. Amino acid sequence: CASLTGGVETQYF. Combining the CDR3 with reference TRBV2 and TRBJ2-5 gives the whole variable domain EPEVTQTPSHQVTQMGQEVILRCVPISNHLYFYWYRQILGQKVEFLVSFYNNEISEKSEIFDDQFSVERPDGSNFTLKIRSTKLEDSAMYFCASLTGGVETQYFGPGTRLLVL.

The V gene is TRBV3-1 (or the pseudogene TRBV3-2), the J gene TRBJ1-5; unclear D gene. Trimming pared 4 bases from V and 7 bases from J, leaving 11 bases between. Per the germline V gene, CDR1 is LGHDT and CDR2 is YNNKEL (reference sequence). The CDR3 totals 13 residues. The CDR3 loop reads CASSPTGEQPQHF. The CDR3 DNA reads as TGTGCCAGCAGCCCCACGGGAGAACAGCCCCAGCATTTT.

CDR3 in amino acids: CASSYFGGGEAFF. In DNA, the CDR3 is TGTGCCAGCAGTTATTTCGGGGGAGGCGAAGCTTTCTTT. The chain joins TRBV6-2 or TRBV6-3 to TRBJ1-1, with D possibly matching TRBD1 (5 bases). The CDR3 is made up of 13 amino acids. Germline V CDR1 and CDR2: MNHEY, SVGEGT. V dropped 3 bases and J dropped 8 bases, with 13 bases sitting between them.

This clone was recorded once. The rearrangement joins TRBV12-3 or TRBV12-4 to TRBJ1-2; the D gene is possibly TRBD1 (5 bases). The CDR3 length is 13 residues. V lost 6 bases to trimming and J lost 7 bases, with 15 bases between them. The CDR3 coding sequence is TGTGCCAGCAGCCCCAGGGTAGAGAGTGGCTACACCTTC. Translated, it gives CASSPRVESGYTF.

The CDR3 protein is CASSPPSDRSKAFF. In DNA, the CDR3 is TGTGCCAGCAGCCCCCCCTCGGACAGGTCAAAAGCTTTCTTT. The J gene is TRBJ1-1, the V gene TRBV11-2; 7 nucleotides match TRBD1. The CDR3 runs to 14 residues. Germline lookup yields CDR1 SGHAT and CDR2 FQNNGV. V was pared by 5 bases and J by 9 bases, with 12 bases of the junction left unmatched.

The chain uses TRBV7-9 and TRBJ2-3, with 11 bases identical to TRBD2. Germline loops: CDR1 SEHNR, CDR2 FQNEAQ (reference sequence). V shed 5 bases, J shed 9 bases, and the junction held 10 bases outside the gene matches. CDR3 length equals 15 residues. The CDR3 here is CASSPQGLAGGTQYF. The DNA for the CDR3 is TGTGCCAGCAGCCCCCAAGGACTAGCGGGCGGAACGCAGTATTTT.

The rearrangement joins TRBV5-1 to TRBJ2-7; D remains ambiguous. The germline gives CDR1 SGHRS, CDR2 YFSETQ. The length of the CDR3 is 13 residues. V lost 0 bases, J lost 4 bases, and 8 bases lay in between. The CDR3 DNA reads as TGCGCCAGCAGCTTGGACCCTAAGTACGAGCAGTACTTC. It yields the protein CASSLDPKYEQYF.